This T cell receptor (beta chain) was recovered during a study of shared T cell receptors in the human thymus. Profiled with immunoSEQ multiplex PCR; TCRdb holds only in-frame clones, not every one. The table records approximately 730,000 clones, 70% to 90% of them present only once. Germline lookup yields CDR1 MNHNS and CDR2 SASEGT. The CDR3 contains 15 residues. These data were also filed under a second study, of human thymus T cells. That study reports: It was from resections taken during corrective heart surgery that the thymus tissue came.

This clonotype originated in a girl younger than two with a congenital heart defect. Input material: thymocytes. This sequence joins TRBV6-1 and TRBJ1-5; D is possibly TRBD1 (5 bases). CDR3 loop: CAGSAGWVGNQPQHF. The CDR3 DNA sequence: TGTGCGGGTTCGGCAGGGTGGGTCGGCAATCAGCCCCAGCATTTT.